The 13 T cell receptor beta chains below were found in one sample sequenced in a study of blood T cell repertoires in COVID-19. The data were produced by immunoSEQ multiplex PCR, yet TCRdb's version contains in-frame clones alone and is incomplete. The table records 70,000 to 95,000 clones, roughly 80% of them present only once. Sequences were obtained from peripheral blood. These receptors were collected from a woman in her seventies with acute or convalescent COVID-19.

The chain has TRBV28 and TRBJ2-7; TRBD2 agrees at 9 bases. The V and J ends lost 6 bases and 4 bases, in that order; junction bases with no gene match: 4. This CDR3 region has 13 residues. CDR1 is MDHEN and CDR2 is SYDVKM in the germline V gene. The CDR3 here is CASRRSGRYEQYF. The CDR3 coding sequence is TGTGCCAGCAGGAGAAGCGGGAGGTACGAGCAGTACTTC.

The genes are TRBV21-1 and TRBJ2-2; TRBD2 was called by the table and not checked on the DNA. TRBV21-1 corresponds to a pseudogene. This CDR3 region has 15 residues. CDR3 nucleotides: TGTGCCAGCAGCAAAGGCCCCGATGCGTGGGGGGAGCTGTTTTTT. Protein sequence: CASSKGPDAWGELFF.

This clone has just a few counts. V gene TRBV2 combines with J gene TRBJ1-1, with 8 bases that match TRBD1. The CDR3 covers 14 residues. CDR1 and CDR2 (germline): SNHLY, FYNNEI. Germline trimming cut 4 bases from V and 4 bases from J; bases unmatched to any gene: 5. The CDR3 here is CASSVQGARTEAFF. For the CDR3, the DNA is TGTGCCAGCAGTGTTCAGGGGGCTCGCACTGAAGCTTTCTTT.

This clone was counted only a few times. The CDR3 DNA sequence: TGCGCCAGCAGCCAGGGGCTAGCGGGAGATACGCAGTATTTT. Protein: CASSQGLAGDTQYF. This chain links TRBV4-1 with TRBJ2-3, with 8 positions matching TRBD2. The CDR3 has 14 residues. Trimming at V came to 3 bases and at J to 5 bases, leaving 4 bases not matched to a gene. Germline V lookup: CDR1 MGHRA, CDR2 YSYEKL.

V gene TRBV2 combines with J gene TRBJ2-7; 7 bases map to TRBD2. Looked up from germline, CDR1 is SNHLY and CDR2 is FYNNEI. The V segment lost 1 base and the J segment 0 bases; nucleotides outside the gene matches: 3. The CDR3 totals 15 residues. CDR3 DNA: TGTGCCAGCAGTGAAGAAGCGGGACCCTCCTACGAGCAGTACTTC. Its translation is CASSEEAGPSYEQYF. The full variable domain, rest sourced from reference TRBV2 and TRBJ2-7, is EPEVTQTPSHQVTQMGQEVILRCVPISNHLYFYWYRQILGQKVEFLVSFYNNEISEKSEIFDDQFSVERPDGSNFTLKIRSTKLEDSAMYFCASSEEAGPSYEQYFGPGTRLTVT.

V is TRBV7-7 and J is TRBJ2-1; D possibly corresponds to TRBD2 (6 bases). The V gene's germline CDR1 is SSHAT and CDR2 FNYEAQ (reference sequence). The CDR3 sequence is 14 residues long. Trimming removed 1 base at V and 5 bases at J, with 9 bases between. The CDR3 nucleotides read TGTGCCAGCAGCTTAGTCGGCGGGGACAATGAGCAGTTCTTC. Its translation is CASSLVGGDNEQFF.

This chain connects TRBV30 to TRBJ2-6; D is undetermined. The length of the CDR3 is 17 residues. Between the trimmed V and J ends, which lost 0 bases and 0 bases, there was a span of 12 bases. CDR1 is GTSNPN, CDR2 SVGIG, per germline (reference sequence). Written as DNA, the CDR3 is TGTGCCTGGAGTGTACTCCCAAGCCTCTCTGGGGCCAACGTCCTGACTTTC. It codes for CAWSVLPSLSGANVLTF.

The gene calls are TRBV11-3 and TRBJ2-7; 7 nucleotides line up with TRBD1. Germline V CDR1 and CDR2: SGHNT, YENEEA. The CDR3 spans 15 residues. V shed 4 bases, J shed 5 bases, and the junction held 11 bases outside the gene matches. The CDR3 nucleotides read TGTGCCAGCAGCTCAGACAGGGTTTTTTGGGACGAGCAGTACTTC. Its protein product is CASSSDRVFWDEQYF. Complete variable domain (other parts from reference TRBV11-3 and TRBJ2-7): EAGVVQSPRYKIIEKKQPVAFWCNPISGHNTLYWYLQNLGQGPELLIRYENEEAVDDSQLPKDRFSAERLKGVDSTLKIQPAELGDSAVYLCASSSDRVFWDEQYFGPGTRLTVT.

CDR3 region: CASSLRGGNYEQYF. The CDR3 DNA follows: TGTGCCAGCAGTTTGAGAGGAGGGAACTACGAGCAGTACTTC. J is TRBJ2-7 and V is TRBV28; possible D gene TRBD2, 6 bases. The CDR3 totals 14 residues. Trimming took 3 bases from V and 3 from J, leaving 12 bases between them. From germline, CDR1 is MDHEN and CDR2 SYDVKM. The variable domain in full, with the rest retrieved from reference TRBV28 and TRBJ2-7, is DVKVTQSSRYLVKRTGEKVFLECVQDMDHENMFWYRQDPGLGLRLIYFSYDVKMKEKGDIPEGYSVSREKKERFSLILESASTNQTSMYLCASSLRGGNYEQYFGPGTRLTVT.

This CDR3 reads CATSGSQETQYF. Here the CDR3 DNA reads TGTGCCACCTCCGGGAGCCAAGAGACCCAGTACTTC. This chain links TRBV24-1 with TRBJ2-5; D might be TRBD2 (6 bases). Trimming left V 9 bases short and J 1 base short, with 8 bases between. Germline values: CDR1 KGHDR, CDR2 SFDVKD. CDR3 length equals 12 residues.

The chain uses TRBV28 and TRBJ1-4; D is perhaps TRBD1 (5 bases). Germline lookup yields CDR1 MDHEN and CDR2 SYDVKM. Trimming took 9 bases from V and 0 from J, leaving 14 bases between them. The CDR3 contains 15 residues. CDR3 nucleotides: TGTGCCAGTGGGGCTGGATCTGCAACTAATGAAAAACTGTTTTTT. Its translation: CASGAGSATNEKLFF. The entire variable domain, with the rest obtained from reference TRBV28 and TRBJ1-4, is as follows: DVKVTQSSRYLVKRTGEKVFLECVQDMDHENMFWYRQDPGLGLRLIYFSYDVKMKEKGDIPEGYSVSREKKERFSLILESASTNQTSMYLCASGAGSATNEKLFFGSGTQLSVL.

The chain uses TRBV5-1 and TRBJ1-5; possible D gene TRBD1, 5 bases. Germline CDR1 SGHRS, CDR2 YFSETQ. The V gene lost 0 bases and the J gene lost 4 bases, with 11 bases spanning the gap. The CDR3 length is 15 residues. The CDR3 sequence: CASSLDGNRNQPQHF. DNA of the CDR3: TGCGCCAGCAGCTTGGACGGAAACAGGAATCAGCCCCAGCATTTT. The full variable domain, with the rest looked up from reference TRBV5-1 and TRBJ1-5, is KAGVTQTPRYLIKTRGQQVTLSCSPISGHRSVSWYQQTPGQGLQFLFEYFSETQRNKGNFPGRFSGRQFSNSRSEMNVSTLELGDSALYLCASSLDGNRNQPQHFGDGTRLSIL.

The J gene is TRBJ2-3, the V gene TRBV25-1; 7 bases agree with TRBD1. The CDR3 length is 16 residues. Germline V gene sequence: CDR1 MGHDK, CDR2 SYGVNS. The trim removed 6 bases at V and 5 bases at J, leaving 14 bases unmatched. The CDR3 is CASSRLGTAAGDTQYF. The CDR3 DNA follows: TGTGCCAGCAGCCGCCTCGGGACAGCGGCGGGAGATACGCAGTATTTT.